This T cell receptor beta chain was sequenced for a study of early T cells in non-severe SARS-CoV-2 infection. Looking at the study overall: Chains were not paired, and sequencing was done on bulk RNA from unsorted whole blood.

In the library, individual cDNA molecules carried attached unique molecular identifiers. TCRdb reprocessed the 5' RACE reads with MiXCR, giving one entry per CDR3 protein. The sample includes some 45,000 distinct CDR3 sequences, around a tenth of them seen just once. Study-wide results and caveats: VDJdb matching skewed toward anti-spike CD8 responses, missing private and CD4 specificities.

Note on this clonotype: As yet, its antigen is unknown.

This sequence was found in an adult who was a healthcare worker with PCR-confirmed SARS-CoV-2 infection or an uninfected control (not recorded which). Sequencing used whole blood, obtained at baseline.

The CDR3 DNA reads as TGTGCCAGCAGCCAAGGGGCGGGAGTCACCGGGGAGCTGTTTTTT. It yields the protein CASSQGAGVTGELFF. The rearrangement uses TRBV3-1 and TRBJ2-2; 7 bases map to TRBD2. This CDR3 contains 15 residues. Germline CDR1 reads LGHDT; CDR2 reads YNNKEL (reference sequence). Trimming at V came to 1 base and at J to 4 bases, leaving 3 bases not matched to a gene. Based on the CDR3 plus reference TRBV3-1 and TRBJ2-2, the full variable domain is DTAVSQTPKYLVTQMGNDKSIKCEQNLGHDTMYWYKQDSKKFLKIMFSYNNKELIINETVPNRFSPKSPDKAHLNLHINSLELGDSAVYFCASSQGAGVTGELFFGEGSRLTVL.